One sample yielded the 8 T cell receptor beta chains listed below, sequenced in a study of persistence of HIV-infected CD4 T cells. The stimulus was lysate of CMV-infected fibroblasts, approximately 9.6 ug/mL. Sorted nonresponding memory CD4+ T cells were CD40L-negative, CD69-negative, CD45RO-high. Their cognate antigens are unknown. Sequencing used immunoSEQ version 4 in survey mode. Libraries were prepared by immunoSEQ multiplex PCR; TCRdb keeps only in-frame clonotypes and omits some of them. The table shows over 25,000 clones, with 82% occurring only once. The sequencing used CD4+ T cells sorted from PBMCs after approximately 19-hour stimulation, collected from a patient who received antiretroviral therapy. Every receptor here comes from an adult man with HIV who was CMV-seropositive.

The rearrangement uses TRBV15 and TRBJ1-1; unclear D gene. Germline-derived CDR1 and CDR2 are LNHNV and YYDKDF (reference sequence). Trimming shortened V by 3 bases and J by 1 base, and 0 bases separated the two germline ends. The CDR3 length is 11 residues. Written as DNA, the CDR3 is TGTGCCACCAGCAGGAACACTGAAGCTTTCTTT. This sequence encodes CATSRNTEAFF.

This clone was counted a few times. The chain joins TRBV6-1 to TRBJ1-1, with TRBD1 as a possible D gene (5 bases). The CDR3 is 14 amino acids. Germline assignment: CDR1 MNHNS and CDR2 SASEGT. Between the trimmed V and J ends, which lost 2 bases and 2 bases, there was a span of 9 bases. The DNA of the CDR3 is TGTGCCAGCAGTGAATTAAGGGGAAACACTGAAGCTTTCTTT. Its translation is CASSELRGNTEAFF.

The chain joins TRBV6-5 to TRBJ2-2; D is unresolved. The length of the CDR3 is 15 residues. CDR1 MNHEY and CDR2 SVGAGI come from the germline V gene. V was clipped by 0 bases and J by 7 bases, with 12 bases between them. The DNA for the CDR3 is TGTGCCAGCAGTTACTCGGACGGGTTCTACGGGGAGCTGTTTTTT. The encoded protein is CASSYSDGFYGELFF.

There are a few counts of this clone. The chain's CDR3 is CASAGGRRKGVNQPQHF. As DNA, the CDR3 is TGCGCCAGCGCCGGGGGGCGCCGGAAGGGGGTTAATCAGCCCCAGCATTTT. The chain recombines TRBV23-1 with TRBJ1-5, with D maybe TRBD1 (6 bases). TRBV23-1 is noted as an ORF with a role that remains uncertain. This CDR3 spans 17 amino acids. The V end was cut by 8 bases, the J end by 4 bases, with 24 bases between.

V gene TRBV19 combines with J gene TRBJ1-4, with unresolved D. This CDR3 is built from 16 residues. Germline V CDR1 and CDR2: LNHDA, SQIVND (reference sequence). Trimming removed 4 bases from V and 3 bases from J, with 15 bases in between. As DNA, the CDR3 is TGTGCCAGTAGTACCCACGGAGCGCAGGCTAATGAAAAACTGTTTTTT. Protein product: CASSTHGAQANEKLFF.

This chain joins TRBV11-2 and TRBJ2-3; possibly TRBD1 for D (5 bases). CDR3 length: 17 residues. Germline V gene sequence: CDR1 SGHAT, CDR2 FQNNGV. The ends were cut back, 1 base at V and 0 bases at J, with 14 bases in the middle. The CDR3 sequence: CASSLGGASSSTDTQYF. CDR3 in DNA: TGTGCCAGCAGCTTAGGGGGCGCCTCCTCTAGCACAGATACGCAGTATTTT.

This chain connects TRBV5-4 to TRBJ1-2; 9 bases align to TRBD1. Germline loops: CDR1 SGHNT, CDR2 YYREEE (reference sequence). The CDR3 totals 15 residues. J gave up 8 bases and V 4 bases, and 12 bases lay outside the gene matches. The DNA for the CDR3 is TGTGCCAGCAGCCCCCTTGAGGGACAGGGAAGCGGCTACACCTTC. This encodes CASSPLEGQGSGYTF.

This chain uses TRBV28 with TRBJ1-5, with a tentative D call TRBD1 (6 bases). The germline V and J ends were trimmed by 6 bases and 0 bases, with 30 bases remaining between them. CDR3 size: 21 residues. Germline V gives CDR1 MDHEN, CDR2 SYDVKM. CDR3 in DNA: TGTGCCAGCAGCCCTAAGCCCCGGCGGGGGGGCGCGGAATATAGCAATCAGCCCCAGCATTTT. Its protein is CASSPKPRRGGAEYSNQPQHF.